The 14 T cell receptor beta chains given below trace back to one sample, sequenced in a study of graft-versus-host responses after intestinal transplantation. The method was immunoSEQ multiplex PCR; TCRdb's version includes in-frame clones alone and lacks a portion of them. The table lists around 40,000 clones, approximately 94% of them singletons. No cognate antigen is known for these TCRs. The sample was unstimulated CD4+ T cells sorted from spleen or lymph node cells, taken before transplant. The source is a human donor who was the organ donor for an intestinal transplant.

This clone was counted once. This chain joins TRBV11-2 and TRBJ2-1; 11 bases map to TRBD2. This CDR3 region has 16 residues. Trimming removed 1 base from V and 7 bases from J; junction bases left unmatched: 6. CDR1 is SGHAT, CDR2 FQNNGV, per germline. As DNA, the CDR3 is TGTGCCAGCAGCTTAGTAGCGGGGGGGAGATGGAATGAGCAGTTCTTC. The encoded protein is CASSLVAGGRWNEQFF.

The J gene is TRBJ1-2, the V gene TRBV11-2; 12 positions agree with TRBD1. The CDR3 is 18 residues long. Germline CDR1 and CDR2: SGHAT and FQNNGV. The V and J ends lost 4 bases and 4 bases, in that order; junction bases with no gene match: 13. This CDR3 is CASSSFKGQGARGYGYTF. Here the CDR3 DNA reads TGTGCCAGCAGCTCATTTAAGGGACAGGGGGCGCGGGGCTATGGCTACACCTTC.

The chain combines TRBV6-5 with TRBJ1-6; D is uncertain. Trimming stripped 0 bases from V and 11 bases from J, with 17 bases between. This CDR3 contains 16 residues. Germline-derived CDR1 and CDR2 are MNHEY and SVGAGI. This chain's CDR3 is CASSYSRPPLSTPLHF. Here the CDR3 DNA reads TGTGCCAGCAGTTACTCCCGACCGCCACTGTCTACACCCCTCCACTTT.

The chain links TRBV4-3 to TRBJ1-2, with a weak D call TRBD1 (5 bases). CDR3 length: 14 residues. Germline V gene data show CDR1 as LGHNA and CDR2 as YSLEER. V was pared by 1 base and J by 6 bases, with 12 bases between. The DNA for the CDR3 is TGCGCCAGCAGCCAAGCCGGGGGTACAGATGGCTACACCTTC. This codes for CASSQAGGTDGYTF.

This chain connects TRBV5-4 to TRBJ1-2, with D maybe TRBD1 (6 bases). V was shortened by 4 bases and J by 4 bases, with 17 bases between the two germline ends. This CDR3 comprises 15 residues. CDR1 is SGHNT, CDR2 YYREEE, per germline (reference sequence). This CDR3 is CASSNTPGQRYGYTF. In DNA form, the CDR3 reads TGTGCCAGCAGCAATACGCCGGGACAACGCTATGGCTACACCTTC.

V and J are TRBV20-1 and TRBJ2-7; tentatively, D is TRBD1 (6 bases). Germline V gene sequence: CDR1 DFQATT, CDR2 SNEGSKA (reference sequence). The CDR3 loop spans 11 amino acids. Trimming removed 6 bases from V and 3 bases from J, with 9 bases in between. The CDR3 reads CSATGGYEQYF. The CDR3 DNA is TGCAGTGCGACAGGAGGCTACGAGCAGTACTTC.

V gene TRBV5-1 combines with J gene TRBJ2-7; D might be TRBD2 (5 bases). The CDR3 sequence is 16 residues long. Germline CDR1 SGHRS, CDR2 YFSETQ. The V and J ends lost 4 bases and 0 bases respectively, with 17 bases between them. CDR3 nucleotide sequence: TGCGCCAGCAGCCCGAAGATAGCGCTAAGCTCCTACGAGCAGTACTTC. Its protein product is CASSPKIALSSYEQYF.

This sequence joins TRBV19 and TRBJ2-1; 10 nucleotides agree with TRBD1. Trimming removed 5 bases from V and 2 bases from J; junction bases left unmatched: 6. CDR3 size: 16 residues. From germline, CDR1 is LNHDA and CDR2 SQIVND (reference sequence). CDR3 residues: CASSVRDRGPYNEQFF. The CDR3 bases are TGTGCCAGTAGTGTCCGGGACAGGGGTCCCTACAATGAGCAGTTCTTC. The full variable domain, with the rest looked up from reference TRBV19 and TRBJ2-1, is DGGITQSPKYLFRKEGQNVTLSCEQNLNHDAMYWYRQDPGQGLRLIYYSQIVNDFQKGDIAEGYSVSREKKESFPLTVTSAQKNPTAFYLCASSVRDRGPYNEQFFGPGTRLTVL.

This chain links TRBV4-3 with TRBJ1-1; D not resolved. V lost 0 bases and J lost 4, with 18 bases in between. CDR3 size: 17 residues. CDR1 is LGHNA, CDR2 YSLEER, per germline. For the CDR3, the DNA is TGCGCCAGCAGCCAAGATTTAGCTGCGGGTATGAGCACTGAAGCTTTCTTT. This gives the protein CASSQDLAAGMSTEAFF.

This clone has just one count. The chain has TRBV11-2 and TRBJ1-2; 7 bases are a match to TRBD1. Germline CDR1 is SGHAT and CDR2 is FQNNGV. After removal of 3 bases from V and 7 bases from J, the junction contained 8 bases not matched to a gene. The CDR3 runs 14 residues. The DNA for the CDR3 is TGTGCCAGCAGCTTCATTCAGTCAGGGGGTGGCTACACCTTC. Translating it yields CASSFIQSGGGYTF.

V gene TRBV6-6 combines with J gene TRBJ1-1; possibly TRBD1 for D (5 bases). CDR3 length: 12 residues. Looked up from germline, CDR1 is MNHNY and CDR2 is SVGAGI (reference sequence). Trimming pared 0 bases from V and 10 bases from J, leaving 9 bases between. For the CDR3, the DNA is TGTGCCAGCAGTTACTCGGGGACGCTAGCTTTCTTT. It specifies CASSYSGTLAFF.

The chain uses TRBV11-2 and TRBJ1-5; 7 bases fit TRBD1. The CDR3 spans 14 residues. V lost 2 bases to trimming and J lost 6 bases; unmatched junction nucleotides: 4. The germline V gene encodes CDR1 SGHAT and CDR2 FQNNGV. As DNA, the CDR3 is TGTGCCAGCAGCTTATCATCAGGGGGTCAGCCCCAGCATTTT. It is translated as CASSLSSGGQPQHF.

The chain recombines TRBV27 with TRBJ2-1; D is ambiguous. The V gene's germline CDR1 is MNHEY and CDR2 SMNVEV (reference sequence). This CDR3 contains 15 residues. Trimming removed 7 bases at V and 0 bases at J, with 13 bases between. CDR3 region: CASILSLSSYNEQFF. CDR3 sequence (DNA): TGTGCCAGCATCCTAAGTCTGAGCTCCTACAATGAGCAGTTCTTC.

V gene TRBV30 combines with J gene TRBJ1-5, with D perhaps TRBD1 (5 bases). The CDR3 runs 14 residues. V shed 2 bases and J shed 6 bases, with 14 bases lying between them. Germline CDR1 reads GTSNPN; CDR2 reads SVGIG (reference sequence). The DNA of the CDR3 is TGTGCCTGGAGTCCACCCCGGAGGGGTCAGCCCCAGCATTTT. Translating gives CAWSPPRRGQPQHF.